Below are 31 T cell receptor beta chains sequenced from a single sample in a study of control samples from healthy donors and cancer patients. Measured with immunoSEQ multiplex PCR; TCRdb has only the in-frame clones, and not every one. This table holds some 150,000 clones, under 95% found once. Sequences were obtained from blood. Every receptor here comes from a man between 35 and 55 years old in good health.

This chain joins TRBV6-5 and TRBJ2-7; no clear D gene. Germline assignment: CDR1 MNHEY and CDR2 SVGAGI. V shed 0 bases and J shed 1 base, with 13 bases lying between them. CDR3 length equals 16 residues. CDR3 coding DNA: TGTGCCAGCAGTTACTCGACGCGCCCTCGGTCCTACGAGCAGTACTTC. This encodes CASSYSTRPRSYEQYF.

The chain carries TRBV9 and TRBJ2-3; D perhaps matches TRBD1 (5 bases). Trimming removed 6 bases at V and 2 bases at J, with 10 bases between. Germline CDR1 is SGDLS and CDR2 is YYNGEE. The CDR3 spans 13 residues. The CDR3 DNA reads as TGTGCCAGCACGGACAAGCTCACAGATACGCAGTATTTT. Residues: CASTDKLTDTQYF.

The V gene is TRBV11-3, the J gene TRBJ1-1; no firm D call. Trimming took off 1 base at V and 2 bases at J, with 5 bases between the two ends. The CDR3 contains 13 residues. CDR1 is SGHNT, CDR2 YENEEA, per germline. Written as DNA, the CDR3 is TGTGCCAGCAGCTTAGCAGTTAACACTGAAGCTTTCTTT. This codes for CASSLAVNTEAFF.

CDR3 residues: CASSRPGAQETQYF. CDR3 sequence (DNA): TGTGCCAGCAGCCGTCCTGGGGCTCAGGAGACCCAGTACTTC. V is TRBV7-2 and J is TRBJ2-5, with D tentatively TRBD1 (5 bases). The ends were cut back, 5 bases at V and 5 bases at J, with 15 bases in the middle. Germline V lookup: CDR1 SGHTA, CDR2 FQGNSA. There are 14 residues in the CDR3.

The CDR3 region has the DNA TGTGCCACCAGTAGGCAGGAAACCTATGGCTACACCTTC. It specifies CATSRQETYGYTF. This chain links TRBV24-1 with TRBJ1-2; D remains unclear. Deletions cut 6 bases from V and 4 bases from J, with 11 bases between. Germline V lookup: CDR1 KGHDR, CDR2 SFDVKD. The CDR3 is 13 residues long.

The chain is built from TRBV28 and TRBJ2-5; a possible D gene is TRBD1 (7 bases). This CDR3 is built from 14 residues. V lost 7 bases and J 4 bases, leaving 16 bases between the germline ends. Germline CDR1 MDHEN, CDR2 SYDVKM. The CDR3 bases are TGTGCCAGCAAGGAGGGGGCGATCGCAGAGACCCAGTACTTC. It encodes CASKEGAIAETQYF.

The rearrangement links TRBV6-7 to TRBJ1-1, with D uncertain. TRBV6-7 is designated an ORF whose function remains uncertain. V was shortened by 7 bases and J by 2 bases, with 17 bases between the two germline ends. The CDR3 has 15 amino acids. Here the CDR3 DNA reads TGTGCCAGCAACGGTAGTCCGGAGATAAACACTGAAGCTTTCTTT. Translating it yields CASNGSPEINTEAFF.

The rearrangement links TRBV3-1 (or the pseudogene TRBV3-2) to TRBJ1-2; tentative D call: TRBD1 (6 bases). Looked up from germline, CDR1 is LGHDT and CDR2 is YNNKEL (reference sequence). This CDR3 region has 18 residues. V was clipped by 0 bases and J by 8 bases, with 25 bases between them. The CDR3 nucleotides read TGTGCCAGCAGCCAAGATCTCCCAGGGGCGAACACCGTCTGGGGCTACACCTTC. This encodes CASSQDLPGANTVWGYTF.

Only one count was recorded for this clone. The rearrangement uses TRBV2 and TRBJ1-6; 8 nucleotides match TRBD1. V shed 6 bases, J shed 7 bases, and the junction held 5 bases outside the gene matches. CDR1 is SNHLY and CDR2 is FYNNEI in the germline V gene. This CDR3 contains 14 residues. The CDR3 DNA sequence: TGTGCCAGCAGCCTGGACAGGGCAAATTCACCCCTCCACTTT. Translation: CASSLDRANSPLHF. Full variable domain (rest looked up from reference TRBV2 and TRBJ1-6): EPEVTQTPSHQVTQMGQEVILRCVPISNHLYFYWYRQILGQKVEFLVSFYNNEISEKSEIFDDQFSVERPDGSNFTLKIRSTKLEDSAMYFCASSLDRANSPLHFGNGTRLTVT.

A few counts support this clone. This chain joins TRBV6-5 and TRBJ1-3; D ambiguous. This CDR3 has 16 residues. Germline loops: CDR1 MNHEY, CDR2 SVGAGI. With 0 bases removed from V and 4 bases from J, the gap between germline ends came to 13 bases. The CDR3 region is CASSYSIQSPGNTIYF. The CDR3 nucleotides read TGTGCCAGCAGTTACTCGATTCAGTCTCCAGGAAACACCATATATTTT.

The CDR3 loop is CATSRGLQGSNTEAFF. In nucleotides, the CDR3 is TGTGCCACCAGCAGAGGATTACAGGGATCCAACACTGAAGCTTTCTTT. The chain joins TRBV15 to TRBJ1-1, with D possibly TRBD1 on 6 matching bases. CDR3 size: 16 residues. Trimming pared 1 base from V and 2 bases from J, leaving 14 bases between. CDR1 is LNHNV and CDR2 is YYDKDF in the germline V gene (reference sequence). The full variable domain, with the rest looked up from reference TRBV15 and TRBJ1-1, is DAMVIQNPRYQVTQFGKPVTLSCSQTLNHNVMYWYQQKSSQAPKLLFHYYDKDFNNEADTPDNFQSRRPNTSFCFLDIRSPGLGDTAMYLCATSRGLQGSNTEAFFGQGTRLTVV.

This clone was observed a single time. The chain recombines TRBV6-1 with TRBJ2-1; TRBD2 aligns across 13 bases. The CDR3 has 17 amino acids. The junction had 7 bases not matched to a gene; V was cut back by 1 base and J by 7 bases. Germline-derived CDR1 and CDR2 are MNHNS and SASEGT. The DNA for the CDR3 is TGTGCCAGCAGTGAAGGGACTAGCGGGAGAAGAAGGAATGAGCAGTTCTTC. Translation gives CASSEGTSGRRRNEQFF.

The CDR3 loop is CASSVGGQNTEAFF. In DNA form, the CDR3 reads TGTGCCAGCAGCGTAGGGGGGCAGAACACTGAAGCTTTCTTT. The chain recombines TRBV7-9 with TRBJ1-1; perhaps TRBD1 as D (6 bases). The V and J ends lost 5 bases and 1 base respectively, with 11 bases between them. Germline V gene data show CDR1 as SEHNR and CDR2 as FQNEAQ (reference sequence). This CDR3 comprises 14 residues.

The chain has TRBV7-9 and TRBJ1-4; possibly TRBD1 for D (5 bases). The V end was cut by 0 bases, the J end by 7 bases, with 15 bases between. This CDR3 has 16 amino acids. CDR1 is SEHNR, CDR2 FQNEAQ, per germline (reference sequence). The CDR3: CASSLALGGTGEKLFF. The CDR3 nucleotides read TGTGCCAGCAGCTTAGCTCTGGGAGGGACGGGTGAAAAACTGTTTTTT. The full variable domain, in which reference TRBV7-9 and TRBJ1-4 provide the parts outside the CDR3, is DTGVSQNPRHKITKRGQNVTFRCDPISEHNRLYWYRQTLGQGPEFLTYFQNEAQLEKSRLLSDRFSAERPKGSFSTLEIQRTEQGDSAMYLCASSLALGGTGEKLFFGSGTQLSVL.

The chain recombines TRBV5-4 with TRBJ2-1; TRBD1 or TRBD2 may be the D gene (5 bases each). This CDR3 comprises 16 residues. V shed 4 bases and J shed 7 bases, with 21 bases lying between them. Germline V CDR1 and CDR2: SGHNT, YYREEE (reference sequence). As DNA, the CDR3 is TGTGCCAGCAGCGTCCCGGGACCCCCTTCGCGGAATGAGCAGTTCTTC. It codes for CASSVPGPPSRNEQFF.

The rearrangement joins TRBV3-1 (or the pseudogene TRBV3-2) to TRBJ2-1; 7 positions agree with TRBD2. Per germline, CDR1 LGHDT and CDR2 YNNKEL (reference sequence). Trimming cost V 4 bases and J 10 bases; bases outside gene matches: 10. The CDR3 spans 14 residues. The CDR3 region is CASSLRGDPDEQFF. The CDR3, as DNA: TGTGCCAGCAGCCTCCGGGGGGACCCGGACGAGCAGTTCTTC.

The chain uses TRBV5-4 and TRBJ1-3, with 7 bases matching TRBD1. Trimming cost V 2 bases and J 0 bases; bases outside gene matches: 5. Germline loops: CDR1 SGHNT, CDR2 YYREEE (reference sequence). The CDR3 sequence is 16 residues long. DNA of the CDR3: TGTGCCAGCAGCTTTGGGACAGAGATCTCTGGAAACACCATATATTTT. Translation: CASSFGTEISGNTIYF.

The chain recombines TRBV28 with TRBJ2-1; TRBD2 agrees at 7 bases. V trimming: 2 bases; J trimming: 2 bases; junction bases outside the gene matches: 3. This CDR3 spans 15 amino acids. Germline values: CDR1 MDHEN, CDR2 SYDVKM. As DNA, the CDR3 is TGTGCCAGCAGTTTACCGGGAGGACCCTACAATGAGCAGTTCTTC. Translating gives CASSLPGGPYNEQFF.

The chain has TRBV6-6 and TRBJ1-5, with a possible D match to TRBD1 (5 bases). The V gene lost 0 bases and the J gene lost 4 bases, with 10 bases spanning the gap. Germline V gene data show CDR1 as MNHNY and CDR2 as SVGAGI (reference sequence). This CDR3 is 15 amino acids long. CDR3 bases: TGTGCCAGCAGTTACTCGGGGGGGTTTAATCAGCCCCAGCATTTT. This translates into CASSYSGGFNQPQHF.

The gene calls are TRBV7-3 and TRBJ1-6, with D unresolved. Germline lookup yields CDR1 SGHTA and CDR2 FQGTGA. V gave up 2 bases and J gave up 5 bases, with 10 bases separating them. The CDR3 covers 15 residues. Here the CDR3 reads CASSLFGRDNSPLHF. CDR3 coding DNA: TGTGCCAGCAGCTTATTTGGACGGGATAATTCACCCCTCCACTTT.

This chain connects TRBV4-1 to TRBJ2-1; TRBD2 agrees at 8 bases. Germline V CDR1 and CDR2: MGHRA, YSYEKL. V dropped 2 bases and J dropped 5; count of bases not matched to a gene: 11. This CDR3 comprises 17 residues. CDR3 amino acids: CASSQSSGTRRHNEQFF. Written as DNA, the CDR3 is TGCGCCAGCAGCCAATCTTCCGGGACTAGACGGCACAATGAGCAGTTCTTC.

The V gene is TRBV5-6, the J gene TRBJ1-6; the match to TRBD1 covers 9 bases. This CDR3 has 17 amino acids. V lost 5 bases and J lost 7; bases outside the gene matches: 13. Germline lookup yields CDR1 SGHDT and CDR2 YYEEEE. The CDR3 DNA reads TGTGCCAGCAGTCGTGCGGGACAGGGACCGTTAAATTCACCCCTCCACTTT. This encodes CASSRAGQGPLNSPLHF.

The rearrangement uses TRBV2 and TRBJ1-6, with 7 positions matching TRBD1. The J segment lost 3 bases and the V segment lost 6 bases, leaving 5 bases of the junction unmatched. The CDR3 has 15 residues. CDR1 is SNHLY and CDR2 is FYNNEI in the germline V gene. In DNA form, the CDR3 reads TGTGCCAGCAGCGTGGGGGACAGCTATAATTCACCCCTCCACTTT. Protein product: CASSVGDSYNSPLHF.

This chain connects TRBV19 to TRBJ1-5, with D unresolved. This CDR3 is built from 14 residues. Germline V gene lookup returns CDR1 LNHDA and CDR2 SQIVND (reference sequence). Trimming left V 3 bases short and J 7 bases short, with 13 bases between. CDR3: CASSIGLIGQPQHF. The DNA for the CDR3 is TGTGCCAGTAGTATTGGCCTCATTGGGCAGCCCCAGCATTTT.

This clone came up once. The chain links TRBV5-1 to TRBJ2-2, with a tentative D call TRBD1 (6 bases). V dropped 3 bases and J dropped 6 bases, with 21 bases sitting between them. The CDR3 contains 17 residues. CDR1 is SGHRS, CDR2 YFSETQ, per germline. CDR3 region: CASSSQDRGIVPGELFF. The CDR3 DNA is TGCGCCAGCAGCTCCCAGGACAGAGGTATTGTTCCCGGGGAGCTGTTTTTT.

The chain carries TRBV11-2 and TRBJ2-7, with D perhaps matching TRBD1 (5 bases). Germline V gene data show CDR1 as SGHAT and CDR2 as FQNNGV. CDR3 length: 14 residues. The V gene lost 3 bases and the J gene lost 0 bases, with 9 bases spanning the gap. Written as DNA, the CDR3 is TGTGCCAGCAGCTTTGGTGGGGCCTCCTACGAGCAGTACTTC. Protein product: CASSFGGASYEQYF.

This chain joins TRBV4-2 and TRBJ2-4, with TRBD2 matching 11 bases. The CDR3 runs 17 residues. The V segment lost 3 bases and the J segment 5 bases; nucleotides outside the gene matches: 9. Germline values: CDR1 LGHNA, CDR2 YNFKEQ. The CDR3 sequence is CASSHLAGGSGENIQYF. The CDR3 coding sequence is TGTGCCAGCAGCCACCTAGCGGGAGGTTCAGGGGAAAACATTCAGTACTTC.

V usage is TRBV24-1 and J usage is TRBJ2-3; tentatively, D is TRBD2 (5 bases). Germline CDR1 and CDR2: KGHDR and SFDVKD. Trimming took off 2 bases at V and 5 bases at J, with 10 bases between the two ends. CDR3 length equals 14 residues. In DNA form, the CDR3 reads TGTGCCACCAGTGATTCGGGGTTGGTAGATACGCAGTATTTT. Its protein is CATSDSGLVDTQYF.

The rearrangement links TRBV6-2 or TRBV6-3 to TRBJ1-1, with TRBD1 matching 8 bases. The CDR3 is 12 amino acids. The V gene's germline CDR1 is MNHEY and CDR2 SVGEGT. J was trimmed by 7 bases and V by 5 bases; bases with no gene match: 3. The CDR3 DNA reads TGTGCCAGCAGTCGGGGACAGGTTGAAGCTTTCTTT. Translated: CASSRGQVEAFF.

The chain uses TRBV12-3 or TRBV12-4 and TRBJ2-5, with D possibly being TRBD1 or TRBD2 (5 bases each). The tail of the sequence fits TRBJ2-7 better, so the J call may be wrong. The CDR3 has 11 residues. CDR3: CASTLGTEQYF. The DNA for the CDR3 is TGTGCCAGCACCCTAGGGACCGAGCAGTACTTC.

This chain connects TRBV4-1 to TRBJ2-2, with 9 bases that match TRBD2. The germline V gene encodes CDR1 MGHRA and CDR2 YSYEKL. This CDR3 comprises 16 residues. The V and J ends lost 4 bases and 1 base, in that order; junction bases with no gene match: 4. Here the CDR3 reads CASSPGLARNTGELFF. CDR3 DNA sequence: TGCGCCAGCAGCCCAGGACTAGCGAGGAACACCGGGGAGCTGTTTTTT.